The 13 T cell receptor beta chains below all came from one sample that was sequenced in a study of cytomegalovirus exposure and HLA in healthy donors. PCR involved 60 Vbeta and 13 Jbeta primers. Data came from immunoSEQ multiplex PCR; TCRdb stores just in-frame clones and leaves some out. In all, the sample yields about 41,000 clones. Sequenced input: PBMCs. Source of these receptors: a man aged 25-45 years in good health and CMV-seronegative.

The rearrangement links TRBV30 to TRBJ2-7; TRBD1 is a possible D gene (5 bases). The CDR3 covers 15 residues. V gave up 0 bases and J gave up 3 bases, with 15 bases separating them. Germline CDR1 and CDR2: GTSNPN and SVGIG (reference sequence). The CDR3: CAWSVGTGLLYEQYF. The DNA for the CDR3 is TGTGCCTGGAGTGTGGGAACAGGTTTACTCTACGAGCAGTACTTC.

The chain is built from TRBV5-6 and TRBJ2-5, with TRBD2 identical over 15 bases. The CDR3 extends over 15 amino acids. Germline V gene lookup returns CDR1 SGHDT and CDR2 YYEEEE. The trim removed 3 bases at V and 9 bases at J, leaving 6 bases unmatched. The CDR3 here is CASSSRTSGGVAQYF. The CDR3 DNA reads TGTGCCAGCAGCTCCCGGACTAGCGGGGGGGTAGCCCAGTACTTC.

The gene calls are TRBV11-2 and TRBJ1-5, with TRBD1 identical over 9 bases. Germline loops: CDR1 SGHAT, CDR2 FQNNGV. The CDR3 spans 13 residues. The V and J ends lost 6 bases and 6 bases, in that order; junction bases with no gene match: 3. The CDR3 bases are TGTGCCAGCAGTACGACAGGGGGTCAGCCCCAGCATTTT. Translation: CASSTTGGQPQHF.

This chain connects TRBV6-6 to TRBJ2-7; TRBD1 agrees at 12 bases. The length of the CDR3 is 14 residues. The germline CDR1 and CDR2 sequences are MNHNY and SVGAGI (reference sequence). J was trimmed by 5 bases and V by 6 bases; bases with no gene match: 5. This CDR3 reads CASRMGQGADEQYF. The CDR3 DNA is TGTGCCAGCAGGATGGGACAGGGGGCCGACGAGCAGTACTTC.

The chain combines TRBV27 with TRBJ1-1; perhaps TRBD1 as D (5 bases). Trimming cost V 3 bases and J 3 bases, with 17 bases left between them. The CDR3 is 16 residues long. The V gene's germline CDR1 is MNHEY and CDR2 SMNVEV (reference sequence). CDR3 region: CASSFRILGRDTEAFF. Here the CDR3 DNA reads TGTGCCAGCAGTTTTAGAATTCTCGGCAGGGACACTGAAGCTTTCTTT.

V is TRBV4-2 and J is TRBJ1-2; TRBD1 might be the D (6 bases). Per the germline V gene, CDR1 is LGHNA and CDR2 is YNFKEQ. V gave up 0 bases and J gave up 3 bases, with 14 bases separating them. CDR3 length: 16 residues. In nucleotides, the CDR3 is TGTGCCAGCAGCCAAGAGGGGACACAGGGACACTATGGCTACACCTTC. Encoded protein: CASSQEGTQGHYGYTF.

The chain uses TRBV15 and TRBJ2-1; D is possibly TRBD1 (6 bases). V was shortened by 5 bases and J by 2 bases, with 13 bases between the two germline ends. The CDR3 is 15 residues long. Germline CDR1 and CDR2: LNHNV and YYDKDF (reference sequence). The CDR3 reads CATSQGRGTYNEQFF. In nucleotides, the CDR3 is TGTGCCACCAGCCAGGGGCGTGGGACCTACAATGAGCAGTTCTTC.

This chain links TRBV5-6 with TRBJ2-7, with D possibly TRBD2 on 5 matching bases. Germline V gene lookup returns CDR1 SGHDT and CDR2 YYEEEE. This CDR3 comprises 16 residues. Trimming removed 4 bases at V and 6 bases at J, with 23 bases between. The CDR3 spells CASSPGNDKLFGEQYF. For the CDR3, the DNA is TGTGCCAGCAGCCCGGGAAACGACAAGCTTTTCGGCGAGCAGTACTTC.

The chain uses TRBV5-1 and TRBJ1-4; 11 nucleotides match TRBD1. Germline V gene lookup returns CDR1 SGHRS and CDR2 YFSETQ. This CDR3 is 16 amino acids long. The junction had 9 bases not matched to a gene; V was cut back by 3 bases and J by 8 bases. CDR3 in amino acids: CASSSTGQGAGEKLFF. In DNA form, the CDR3 reads TGCGCCAGCAGCTCTACCGGACAGGGGGCAGGGGAAAAACTGTTTTTT. Based on the CDR3 plus reference TRBV5-1 and TRBJ1-4, the full variable domain is KAGVTQTPRYLIKTRGQQVTLSCSPISGHRSVSWYQQTPGQGLQFLFEYFSETQRNKGNFPGRFSGRQFSNSRSEMNVSTLELGDSALYLCASSSTGQGAGEKLFFGSGTQLSVL.

The chain links TRBV5-1 to TRBJ1-1; possibly TRBD1 for D (5 bases). V lost 1 base and J lost 6, with 16 bases in between. The CDR3 has 15 residues. Germline lookup yields CDR1 SGHRS and CDR2 YFSETQ. This CDR3 reads CASSLKWGGAAEAFF. CDR3 DNA sequence: TGCGCCAGCAGCTTGAAATGGGGCGGGGCTGCTGAAGCTTTCTTT.

This chain links TRBV11-1 with TRBJ2-5, with a tentative D call TRBD1 (5 bases). Trimming stripped 1 base from V and 11 bases from J, with 11 bases between. Germline V CDR1 and CDR2: SGHAT, FQDESV (reference sequence). The CDR3 runs to 12 residues. The CDR3 bases are TGTGCCAGCAGCTTAGGACGGCAGGGACAGTACTTC. Translated: CASSLGRQGQYF.

The chain links TRBV6-1 to TRBJ2-7, with 14 bases lining up with TRBD2. Germline-derived CDR1 and CDR2 are MNHNS and SASEGT. CDR3 length: 16 amino acids. V lost 4 bases to trimming and J lost 0 bases; unmatched junction nucleotides: 2. CDR3 DNA sequence: TGTGCCAGCAGTGGGACTAGCGGGAGGTTCTCCTACGAGCAGTACTTC. This gives the protein CASSGTSGRFSYEQYF.

This chain joins TRBV11-1 and TRBJ2-1, with D maybe TRBD1 (5 bases). CDR1 and CDR2 (germline): SGHAT, FQDESV (reference sequence). V was cut by 6 bases and J by 5 bases, with 11 bases left in between. The CDR3 extends over 13 amino acids. Here the CDR3 reads CASRHDSHNEQFF. The CDR3, as DNA: TGTGCCAGCAGACACGACAGCCACAATGAGCAGTTCTTC.